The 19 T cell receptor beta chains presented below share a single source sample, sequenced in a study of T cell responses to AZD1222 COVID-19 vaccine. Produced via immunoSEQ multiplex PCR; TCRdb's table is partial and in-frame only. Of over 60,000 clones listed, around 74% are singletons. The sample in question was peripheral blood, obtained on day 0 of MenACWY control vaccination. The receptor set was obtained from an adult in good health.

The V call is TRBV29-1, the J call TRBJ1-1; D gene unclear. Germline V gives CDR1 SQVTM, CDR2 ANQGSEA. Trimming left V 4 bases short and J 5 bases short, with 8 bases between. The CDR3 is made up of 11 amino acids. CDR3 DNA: TGCAGCGTTGTATCCCGGACTGAAGCTTTCTTT. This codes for CSVVSRTEAFF.

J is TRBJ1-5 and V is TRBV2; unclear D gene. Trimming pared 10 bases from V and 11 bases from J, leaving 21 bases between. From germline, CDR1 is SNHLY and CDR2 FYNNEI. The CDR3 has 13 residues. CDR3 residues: CATRIQMEGAQHF. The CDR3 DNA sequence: TGTGCCACACGAATCCAGATGGAGGGAGCCCAGCATTTT. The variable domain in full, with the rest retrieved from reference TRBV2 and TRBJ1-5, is EPEVTQTPSHQVTQMGQEVILRCVPISNHLYFYWYRQILGQKVEFLVSFYNNEISEKSEIFDDQFSVERPDGSNFTLKIRSTKLEDSAMYFCATRIQMEGAQHFGDGTRLSIL.

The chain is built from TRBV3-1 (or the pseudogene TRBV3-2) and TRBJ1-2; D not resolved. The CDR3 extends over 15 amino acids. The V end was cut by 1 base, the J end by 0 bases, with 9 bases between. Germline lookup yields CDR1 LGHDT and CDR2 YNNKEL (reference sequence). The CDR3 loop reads CASSQGVQTNYGYTF. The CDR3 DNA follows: TGTGCCAGCAGCCAAGGTGTGCAAACTAACTATGGCTACACCTTC.

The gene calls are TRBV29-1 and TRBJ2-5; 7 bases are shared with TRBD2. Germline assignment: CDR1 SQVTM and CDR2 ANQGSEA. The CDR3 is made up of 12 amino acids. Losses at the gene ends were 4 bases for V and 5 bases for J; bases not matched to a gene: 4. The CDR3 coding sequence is TGCAGCGTTGTTGGAGCGGGGGAGACCCAGTACTTC. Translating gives CSVVGAGETQYF.

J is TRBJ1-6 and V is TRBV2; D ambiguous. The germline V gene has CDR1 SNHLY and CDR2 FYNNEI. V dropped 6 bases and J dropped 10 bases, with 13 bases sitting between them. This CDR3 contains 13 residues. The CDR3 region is CASRRNGESPLHF. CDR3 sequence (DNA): TGTGCCAGCAGGCGAAATGGGGAATCACCCCTCCACTTT.

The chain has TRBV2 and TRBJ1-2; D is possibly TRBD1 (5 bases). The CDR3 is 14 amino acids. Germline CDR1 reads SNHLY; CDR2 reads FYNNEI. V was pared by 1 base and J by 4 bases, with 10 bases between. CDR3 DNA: TGTGCCAGCAGTGAAGAGGGGTCCAGCTATGGCTACACCTTC. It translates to CASSEEGSSYGYTF.

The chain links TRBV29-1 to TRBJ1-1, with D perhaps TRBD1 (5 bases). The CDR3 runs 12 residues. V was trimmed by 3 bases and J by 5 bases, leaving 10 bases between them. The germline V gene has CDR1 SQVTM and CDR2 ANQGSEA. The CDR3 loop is CSVDPGKTEAFF. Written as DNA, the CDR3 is TGCAGCGTTGATCCAGGGAAGACTGAAGCTTTCTTT.

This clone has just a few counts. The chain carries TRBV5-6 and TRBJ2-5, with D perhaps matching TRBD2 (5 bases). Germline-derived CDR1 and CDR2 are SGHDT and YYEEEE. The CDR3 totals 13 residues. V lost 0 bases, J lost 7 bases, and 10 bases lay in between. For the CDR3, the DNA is TGTGCCAGCAGCTTGGAACGACGGGGGACCCAGTACTTC. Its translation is CASSLERRGTQYF.

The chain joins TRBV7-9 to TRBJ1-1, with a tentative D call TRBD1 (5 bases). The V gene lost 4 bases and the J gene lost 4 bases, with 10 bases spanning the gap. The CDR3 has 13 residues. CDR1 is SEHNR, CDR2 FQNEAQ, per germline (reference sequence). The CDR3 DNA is TGTGCCAGCAGCTCAGGGTTGGGCACTGAAGCTTTCTTT. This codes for CASSSGLGTEAFF.

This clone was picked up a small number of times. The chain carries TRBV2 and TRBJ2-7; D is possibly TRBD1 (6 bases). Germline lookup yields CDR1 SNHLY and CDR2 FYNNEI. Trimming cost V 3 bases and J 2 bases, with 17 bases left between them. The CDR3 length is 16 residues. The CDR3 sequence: CASSDFLTRQAYEQYF. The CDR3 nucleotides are TGTGCCAGCAGTGACTTCCTAACCCGACAGGCCTACGAGCAGTACTTC.

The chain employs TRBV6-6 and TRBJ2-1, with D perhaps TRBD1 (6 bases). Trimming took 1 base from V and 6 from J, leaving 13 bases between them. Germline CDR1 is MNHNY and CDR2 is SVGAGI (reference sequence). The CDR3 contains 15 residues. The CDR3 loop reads CASSYLQGWTNEQFF. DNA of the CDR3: TGTGCCAGCAGTTACTTACAGGGCTGGACCAATGAGCAGTTCTTC.

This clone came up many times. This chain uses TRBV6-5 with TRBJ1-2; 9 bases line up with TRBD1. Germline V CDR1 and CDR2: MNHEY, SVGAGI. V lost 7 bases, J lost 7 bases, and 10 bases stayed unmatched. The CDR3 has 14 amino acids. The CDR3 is CASTRQGGSGGYTF. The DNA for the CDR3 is TGTGCCAGCACCCGACAGGGGGGGAGTGGTGGCTACACCTTC.

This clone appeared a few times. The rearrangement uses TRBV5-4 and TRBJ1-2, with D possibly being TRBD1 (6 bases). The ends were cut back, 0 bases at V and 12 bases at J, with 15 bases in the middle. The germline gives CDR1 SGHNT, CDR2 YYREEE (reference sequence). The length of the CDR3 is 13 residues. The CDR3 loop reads CASSLGVGGHHTF. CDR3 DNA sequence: TGTGCCAGCAGCTTGGGGGTCGGGGGCCACCACACCTTC.

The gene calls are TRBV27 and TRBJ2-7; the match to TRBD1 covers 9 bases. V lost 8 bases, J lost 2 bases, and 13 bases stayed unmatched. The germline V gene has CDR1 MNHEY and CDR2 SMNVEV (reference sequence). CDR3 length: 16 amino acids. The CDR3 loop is CASGSLPGQGTYEQYF. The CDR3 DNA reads TGTGCCAGCGGAAGCCTACCTGGACAGGGGACCTACGAGCAGTACTTC.

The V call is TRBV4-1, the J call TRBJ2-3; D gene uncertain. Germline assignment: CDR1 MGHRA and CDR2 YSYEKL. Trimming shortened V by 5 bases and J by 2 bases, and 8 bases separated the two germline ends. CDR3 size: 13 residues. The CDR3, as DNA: TGCGCCAGCAGCGCTCAGTTCACAGATACGCAGTATTTT. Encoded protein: CASSAQFTDTQYF.

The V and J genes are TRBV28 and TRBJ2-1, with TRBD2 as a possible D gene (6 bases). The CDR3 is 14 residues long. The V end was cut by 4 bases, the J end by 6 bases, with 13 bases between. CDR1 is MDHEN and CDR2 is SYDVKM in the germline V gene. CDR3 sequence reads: CASSWGLALNEQFF. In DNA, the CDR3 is TGTGCCAGCAGTTGGGGACTGGCCCTCAATGAGCAGTTCTTC.

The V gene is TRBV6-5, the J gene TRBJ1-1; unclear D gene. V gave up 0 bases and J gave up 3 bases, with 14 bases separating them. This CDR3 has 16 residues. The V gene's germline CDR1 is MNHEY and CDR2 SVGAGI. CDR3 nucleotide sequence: TGTGCCAGCAGTTACTCGATCTTACAGCTCTACACTGAAGCTTTCTTT. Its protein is CASSYSILQLYTEAFF.

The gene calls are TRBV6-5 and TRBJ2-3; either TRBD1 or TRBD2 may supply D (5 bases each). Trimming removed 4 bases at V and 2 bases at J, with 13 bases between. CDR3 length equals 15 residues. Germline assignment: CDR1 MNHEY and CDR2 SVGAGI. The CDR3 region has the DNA TGTGCCAGCAGTTCCCGGGACGGATACACAGATACGCAGTATTTT. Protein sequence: CASSSRDGYTDTQYF.

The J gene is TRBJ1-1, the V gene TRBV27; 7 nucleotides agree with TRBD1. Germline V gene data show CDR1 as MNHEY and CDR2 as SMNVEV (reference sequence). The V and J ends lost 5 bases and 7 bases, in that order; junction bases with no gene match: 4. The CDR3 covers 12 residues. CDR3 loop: CASSATGNEAFF. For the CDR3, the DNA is TGTGCCAGCAGTGCGACAGGGAATGAAGCTTTCTTT.